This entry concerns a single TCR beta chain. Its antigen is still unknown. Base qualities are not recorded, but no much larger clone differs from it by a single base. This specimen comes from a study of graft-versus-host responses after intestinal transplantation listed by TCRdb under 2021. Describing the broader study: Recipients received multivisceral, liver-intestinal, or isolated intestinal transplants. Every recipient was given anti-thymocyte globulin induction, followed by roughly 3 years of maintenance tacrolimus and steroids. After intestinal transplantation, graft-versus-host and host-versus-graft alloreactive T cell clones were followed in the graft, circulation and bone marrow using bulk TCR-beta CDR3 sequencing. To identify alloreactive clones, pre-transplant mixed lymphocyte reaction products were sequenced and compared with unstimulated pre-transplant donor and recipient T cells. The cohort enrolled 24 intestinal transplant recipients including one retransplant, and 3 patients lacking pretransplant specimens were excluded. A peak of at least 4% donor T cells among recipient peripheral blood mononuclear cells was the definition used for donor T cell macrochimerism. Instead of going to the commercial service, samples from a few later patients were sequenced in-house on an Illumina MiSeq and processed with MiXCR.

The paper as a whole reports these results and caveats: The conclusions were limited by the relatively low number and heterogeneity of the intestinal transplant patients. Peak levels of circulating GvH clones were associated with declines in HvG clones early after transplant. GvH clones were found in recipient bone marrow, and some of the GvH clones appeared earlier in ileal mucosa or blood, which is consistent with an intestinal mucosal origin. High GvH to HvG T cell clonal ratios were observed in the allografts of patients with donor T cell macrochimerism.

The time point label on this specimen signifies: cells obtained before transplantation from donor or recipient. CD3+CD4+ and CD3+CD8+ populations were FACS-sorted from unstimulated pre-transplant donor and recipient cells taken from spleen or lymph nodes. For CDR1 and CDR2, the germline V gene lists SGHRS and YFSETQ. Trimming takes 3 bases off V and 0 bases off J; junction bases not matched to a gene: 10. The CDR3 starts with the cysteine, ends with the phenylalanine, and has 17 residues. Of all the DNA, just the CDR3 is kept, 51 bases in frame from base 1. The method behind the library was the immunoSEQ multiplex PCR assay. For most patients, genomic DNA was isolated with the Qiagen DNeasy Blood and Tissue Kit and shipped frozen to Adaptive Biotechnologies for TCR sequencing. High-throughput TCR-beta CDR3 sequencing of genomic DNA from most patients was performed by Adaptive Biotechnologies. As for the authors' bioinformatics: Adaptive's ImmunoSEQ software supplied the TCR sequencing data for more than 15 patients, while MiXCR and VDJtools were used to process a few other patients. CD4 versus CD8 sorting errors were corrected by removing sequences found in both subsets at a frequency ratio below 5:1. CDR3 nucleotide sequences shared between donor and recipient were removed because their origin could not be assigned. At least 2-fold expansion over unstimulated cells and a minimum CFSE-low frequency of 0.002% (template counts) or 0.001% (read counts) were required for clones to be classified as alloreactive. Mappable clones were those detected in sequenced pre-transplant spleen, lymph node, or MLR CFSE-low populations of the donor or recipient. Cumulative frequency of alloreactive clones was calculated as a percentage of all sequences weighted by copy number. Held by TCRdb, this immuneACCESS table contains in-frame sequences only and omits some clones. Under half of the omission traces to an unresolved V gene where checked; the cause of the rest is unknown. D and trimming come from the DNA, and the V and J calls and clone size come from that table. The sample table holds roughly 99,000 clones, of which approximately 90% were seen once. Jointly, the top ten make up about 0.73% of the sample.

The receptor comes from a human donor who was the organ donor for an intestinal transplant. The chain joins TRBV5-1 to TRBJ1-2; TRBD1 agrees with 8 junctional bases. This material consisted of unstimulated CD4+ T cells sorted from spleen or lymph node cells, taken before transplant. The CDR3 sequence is CASSWASPGQANYGYTF. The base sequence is TGCGCCAGCAGCTGGGCTTCTCCGGGACAGGCTAACTATGGCTACACCTTC.